The next 28 T cell receptor beta chains were all read from a single sample in a study of vaccination and CD4 T cells after COVID-19 (dated by TCRdb to between 2020 and 2023). No antigen is known for these receptors. The library was produced with PCR. This sample was sequenced with an Illumina iSeq 100. DNA from cultured CD4+ T cells was subjected to TCR sequencing with the Oncomine TCR Beta short-read assay at the Johns Hopkins FTIC core. The public reads were quality trimmed at Q25 with fastp and then assembled into clones with MiXCR by TCRdb, keeping productive beta chains. Entries are consolidated by CDR3 protein sequence, retaining the most common genes and DNA. Counted in this sample were about 19,000 distinct CDR3 sequences; around two fifths of them appeared once. The ten largest clonotypes hold 13% to 15% of the sample. What this sample's treatment or condition label stands for: roughly 10-day PBMC culture with coronavirus spike peptide pools or control peptides (ViraFEST assay).

The source material was cultured CD4+ T cells from blood. These receptors came from a human donor with COVID-19.

This clonotype was found a few times. The chain joins TRBV20-1 to TRBJ2-4; the D gene is possibly TRBD1 (6 bases). The V end was cut by 6 bases, the J end by 0 bases, with 15 bases between. The germline V gene has CDR1 DFQATT and CDR2 SNEGSKA (reference sequence). The CDR3 is 15 amino acids. CDR3 DNA: TGCAGTGCCATCGACAGGATACTAGCCAAAAACATTCAGTACTTC. Amino acids: CSAIDRILAKNIQYF.

The CDR3 spells CSAQPAAPQETQYF. In DNA form, the CDR3 reads TGCAGTGCCCAACCGGCAGCCCCTCAAGAGACCCAGTACTTC. The rearrangement links TRBV20-1 to TRBJ2-5; D remains ambiguous. Germline loops: CDR1 DFQATT, CDR2 SNEGSKA (reference sequence). With 6 bases removed from V and 2 bases from J, the gap between germline ends came to 16 bases. The CDR3 is 14 amino acids.

This clonotype appeared a few times. The V call is TRBV30, the J call TRBJ2-3, with 10 nucleotides matching TRBD2. Germline trimming cut 0 bases from V and 1 base from J; bases unmatched to any gene: 4. The CDR3 is 16 amino acids. Germline CDR1 GTSNPN, CDR2 SVGIG (reference sequence). The CDR3 bases are TGTGCCTGGAGTGTACCGCTAGCGGGGGGCACAGATACGCAGTATTTT. This gives the protein CAWSVPLAGGTDTQYF.

V and J are TRBV5-1 and TRBJ2-5; 15 bases fit TRBD2. V shed 3 bases and J 5 bases; nucleotides not matched to a gene: 11. The CDR3 totals 18 residues. Germline V CDR1 and CDR2: SGHRS, YFSETQ. DNA of the CDR3: TGCGCCAGCAGCTCCGGACTAGCGGGGGGGCTGGCTTCGGAGACCCAGTACTTC. It yields the protein CASSSGLAGGLASETQYF.

The chain carries TRBV6-1 and TRBJ2-7, with 9 bases fitting TRBD2. The CDR3 contains 16 residues. CDR1 MNHNS and CDR2 SASEGT come from the germline V gene. J was trimmed by 2 bases and V by 6 bases; bases with no gene match: 11. The CDR3, as DNA: TGTGCCAGCAGGGAGGACAGCGGGGGGACAGCCTACGAGCAGTACTTC. As protein: CASREDSGGTAYEQYF.

This clonotype has a single count. The chain joins TRBV7-2 to TRBJ2-7; D is unresolved. Germline V gene lookup returns CDR1 SGHTA and CDR2 FQGNSA. The CDR3 contains 13 residues. Trimming shortened V by 1 base and J by 6 bases, and 10 bases separated the two germline ends. CDR3 sequence: CASSLVPSVEQYF. The DNA for the CDR3 is TGTGCCAGCAGCTTAGTCCCTTCAGTCGAGCAGTACTTC. The full variable domain, rest sourced from reference TRBV7-2 and TRBJ2-7, is GAGVSQSPSNKVTEKGKDVELRCDPISGHTALYWYRQSLGQGLEFLIYFQGNSAPDKSGLPSDRFSAERTGGSVSTLTIQRTQQEDSAVYLCASSLVPSVEQYFGPGTRLTVT.

V usage is TRBV4-1 and J usage is TRBJ1-1; possibly TRBD1 for D (5 bases). Germline loops: CDR1 MGHRA, CDR2 YSYEKL. This CDR3 is built from 15 residues. The V gene lost 1 base and the J gene lost 1 base, with 10 bases spanning the gap. CDR3 in DNA: TGCGCCAGCAGCCAAGCTTGGACAACGAACACTGAAGCTTTCTTT. It encodes CASSQAWTTNTEAFF.

The rearrangement joins TRBV6-5 to TRBJ1-2; 11 bases map to TRBD1. The V and J ends lost 2 bases and 3 bases, in that order; junction bases with no gene match: 5. The CDR3 length is 16 residues. Per the germline V gene, CDR1 is MNHEY and CDR2 is SVGAGI. CDR3 amino acids: CASSYGQGAPYYGYTF. DNA for the CDR3: TGTGCCAGCAGTTACGGACAGGGGGCCCCCTACTATGGCTACACCTTC.

The chain uses TRBV7-8 and TRBJ1-5; TRBD1 aligns across 10 bases. CDR1 and CDR2 from the germline V gene are SGHVS and FQNEAQ. V shed 5 bases and J 7 bases; nucleotides not matched to a gene: 11. This CDR3 is 16 amino acids long. The CDR3 bases are TGTGCCAGCAGCGTCCGACAGGGGGCGAAGACGCAGCCCCAGCATTTT. The encoded protein is CASSVRQGAKTQPQHF.

The V and J genes are TRBV7-2 and TRBJ2-5; D unresolved. Trimming left V 1 base short and J 2 bases short, with 14 bases between. The CDR3 spans 16 residues. CDR1 is SGHTA, CDR2 FQGNSA, per germline. The CDR3 DNA is TGTGCCAGCAGCTTAGAGGTGGGGTTGGGACAAGAGACCCAGTACTTC. This gives the protein CASSLEVGLGQETQYF.

The V gene is TRBV11-1, the J gene TRBJ2-7; 10 bases align to TRBD2. Germline CDR1 and CDR2: SGHAT and FQDESV (reference sequence). This CDR3 comprises 18 residues. V gave up 1 base and J gave up 2 bases; unmatched junction bases: 11. The CDR3, as DNA: TGTGCCAGCAGCTTAGTACCCTCGGGCCTAGCGGGGGCCTACGAGCAGTACTTC. Encoded protein: CASSLVPSGLAGAYEQYF.

The chain couples TRBV7-9 to TRBJ2-3; 14 bases are a match to TRBD2. V lost 4 bases, J lost 6 bases, and 6 bases stayed unmatched. Looked up from germline, CDR1 is SEHNR and CDR2 is FQNEAQ (reference sequence). This CDR3 comprises 16 residues. CDR3 loop: CASSSTSGGASDTQYF. The CDR3 DNA follows: TGTGCCAGCAGCTCGACTAGCGGGGGGGCCTCTGATACGCAGTATTTT.

This rearrangement joins TRBV7-8 to TRBJ1-5; 11 bases fit TRBD1. The junction had 10 bases not matched to a gene; V was cut back by 5 bases and J by 1 base. The CDR3 is 18 residues long. The germline V gene encodes CDR1 SGHVS and CDR2 FQNEAQ. The CDR3 sequence: CASSLTGTGGRSNQPQHF. CDR3 nucleotides: TGTGCCAGCAGCCTAACGGGGACAGGGGGACGGAGCAATCAGCCCCAGCATTTT.

The gene calls are TRBV4-2 and TRBJ1-3, with no clear D. Trimming removed 0 bases from V and 4 bases from J, with 7 bases in between. Germline-derived CDR1 and CDR2 are LGHNA and YNFKEQ. The CDR3 loop spans 14 amino acids. The CDR3 DNA reads TGTGCCAGCAGCCAAGATGATCGAGGAAACACCATATATTTT. Translation: CASSQDDRGNTIYF.

The chain combines TRBV7-2 with TRBJ2-4; D might be TRBD1 (6 bases). The V end lost 2 bases, the J end lost 6 bases, and 8 bases lay between the germline ends. CDR3 size: 13 residues. Germline V gives CDR1 SGHTA, CDR2 FQGNSA. The CDR3 nucleotides are TGTGCCAGCAGCTTAACAGGGTTAAACATTCAGTACTTC. Protein product: CASSLTGLNIQYF.

This clonotype was counted between two and nine times. This rearrangement joins TRBV7-8 to TRBJ1-5; 7 positions agree with TRBD1. V shed 4 bases and J 0 bases; nucleotides not matched to a gene: 3. The CDR3 length is 15 residues. Looked up from germline, CDR1 is SGHVS and CDR2 is FQNEAQ. The CDR3 loop is CASSSDRASNQPQHF. The CDR3 coding sequence is TGTGCCAGCAGCTCCGACAGGGCTAGCAATCAGCCCCAGCATTTT.

This chain uses TRBV6-1 with TRBJ2-3; 12 bases line up with TRBD2. The V gene end was trimmed by 5 bases and the J gene end by 9 bases; junction bases not matched to a gene: 12. The CDR3 runs 16 residues. Looked up from germline, CDR1 is MNHNS and CDR2 is SASEGT. This CDR3 is CASSPRFSSGGATQYF. The CDR3 nucleotides are TGTGCCAGCAGTCCCAGGTTTTCTAGCGGGGGGGCCACGCAGTATTTT.

By sample fraction, this clonotype is medium-sized. V is TRBV7-2 and J is TRBJ1-3; D gene uncertain. Between the trimmed V and J ends, which lost 0 bases and 2 bases, there was a span of 5 bases. Looked up from germline, CDR1 is SGHTA and CDR2 is FQGNSA. The CDR3 extends over 14 amino acids. CDR3 region: CASSLAGAGNTIYF. The CDR3 region has the DNA TGTGCCAGCAGCTTAGCTGGGGCTGGAAACACCATATATTTT.

Here the CDR3 reads CASSPWRVGEKLFF. DNA for the CDR3: TGTGCCAGCAGCCCGTGGAGGGTTGGTGAAAAACTGTTTTTT. V gene TRBV11-2 combines with J gene TRBJ1-4; no clear D gene. This CDR3 region has 14 residues. CDR1 SGHAT and CDR2 FQNNGV come from the germline V gene. V gave up 5 bases and J gave up 7 bases, with 14 bases separating them.

This clonotype was picked up a small number of times. The chain has TRBV21-1 and TRBJ1-2; the tabulated D call, TRBD1, remains unverified against the DNA. TRBV21-1 corresponds to a pseudogene. The CDR3 is 15 amino acids. CDR3: CASSNEGDKGHGYTF. For the CDR3, the DNA is TGTGCCAGCAGCAATGAAGGGGACAAAGGCCATGGCTACACCTTC.

The CDR3 protein is CASSLGASGASTDTQYF. The CDR3 coding sequence is TGCGCCAGCAGCTTGGGCGCTAGCGGGGCGTCCACAGATACGCAGTATTTT. This sequence joins TRBV5-1 and TRBJ2-3; 9 bases align to TRBD2. CDR1 is SGHRS, CDR2 YFSETQ, per germline. The CDR3 consists of 17 residues. Germline trimming cut 0 bases from V and 2 bases from J; bases unmatched to any gene: 7.

The rearrangement uses TRBV6-1 and TRBJ2-1; D remains unclear. The V end lost 0 bases, the J end lost 12 bases, and 12 bases lay between the germline ends. This CDR3 spans 13 amino acids. Germline CDR1 and CDR2: MNHNS and SASEGT. CDR3 nucleotides: TGTGCCAGCAGTGAAGCGGGCAGGCGCGGGCAGTTCTTC. Amino acids: CASSEAGRRGQFF.

This clonotype was observed a handful of times. The rearrangement links TRBV15 to TRBJ1-2, with 9 bases that match TRBD1. The trim removed 1 base at V and 1 base at J, leaving 7 bases unmatched. The CDR3 spans 17 residues. CDR1 is LNHNV and CDR2 is YYDKDF in the germline V gene (reference sequence). CDR3 region: CATSRGGGQGGNYGYTF. CDR3 DNA: TGTGCCACCAGCAGAGGTGGGGGACAGGGTGGTAACTATGGCTACACCTTC.

This clonotype showed up just a few times. This chain uses TRBV7-9 with TRBJ1-5; D unclear. The CDR3 spans 13 residues. Per germline, CDR1 SEHNR and CDR2 FQNEAQ (reference sequence). With 5 bases removed from V and 4 bases from J, the gap between germline ends came to 9 bases. The CDR3 region has the DNA TGTGCCAGCAGCCCTGAAGGGAATCAGCCCCAGCATTTT. It yields the protein CASSPEGNQPQHF.

This sequence joins TRBV28 and TRBJ1-1, with D unresolved. V lost 6 bases and J 0 bases, leaving 11 bases between the germline ends. The CDR3 sequence is 14 residues long. CDR1 is MDHEN and CDR2 is SYDVKM in the germline V gene. The CDR3 DNA reads as TGTGCCAGCAGCCCGGGAGCTCTGAACACTGAAGCTTTCTTT. Its protein is CASSPGALNTEAFF.

The J gene is TRBJ2-3, the V gene TRBV29-1, with 8 bases that match TRBD2. The CDR3 covers 14 residues. Losses at the gene ends were 7 bases for V and 3 bases for J; bases not matched to a gene: 9. In germline, CDR1 is SQVTM, CDR2 ANQGSEA. CDR3 sequence: CSGAGGYGTDTQYF. DNA of the CDR3: TGCAGCGGGGCGGGGGGTTATGGGACAGATACGCAGTATTTT.

The J gene is TRBJ2-7, the V gene TRBV4-3; 9 nucleotides agree with TRBD2. In germline, CDR1 is LGHNA, CDR2 YSLEER. The CDR3 is 19 residues long. V lost 1 base, J lost 0 bases, and 13 bases stayed unmatched. DNA of the CDR3: TGCGCCAGCAGCCAAGGGTGGCTAGCGGGGATCACCAGCTCCTACGAGCAGTACTTC. It codes for CASSQGWLAGITSSYEQYF.

This chain links TRBV6-5 with TRBJ2-7, with D perhaps TRBD1 (6 bases). Germline V gene lookup returns CDR1 MNHEY and CDR2 SVGAGI. The CDR3 length is 15 residues. The V gene lost 0 bases and the J gene lost 3 bases, with 12 bases spanning the gap. CDR3 in amino acids: CASSYSGARNYEQYF. Here the CDR3 DNA reads TGTGCCAGCAGTTACTCGGGGGCCAGGAACTACGAGCAGTACTTC.